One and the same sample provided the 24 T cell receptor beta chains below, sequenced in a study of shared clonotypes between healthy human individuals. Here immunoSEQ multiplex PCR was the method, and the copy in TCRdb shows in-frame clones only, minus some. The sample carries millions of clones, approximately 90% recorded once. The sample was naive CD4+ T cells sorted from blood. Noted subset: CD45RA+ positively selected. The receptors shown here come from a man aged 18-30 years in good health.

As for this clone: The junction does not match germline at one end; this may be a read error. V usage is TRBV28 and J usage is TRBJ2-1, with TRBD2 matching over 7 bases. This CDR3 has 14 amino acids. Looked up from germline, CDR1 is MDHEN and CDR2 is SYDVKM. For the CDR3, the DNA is TGTGTCAGCAGTTCTGGGCTCGGGAGGATGGGGCAGTTCTTC. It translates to CVSSSGLGRMGQFF.

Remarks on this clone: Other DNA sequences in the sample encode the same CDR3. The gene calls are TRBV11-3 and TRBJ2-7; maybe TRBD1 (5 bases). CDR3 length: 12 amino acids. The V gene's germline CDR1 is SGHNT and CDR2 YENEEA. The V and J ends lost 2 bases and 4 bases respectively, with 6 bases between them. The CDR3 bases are TGTGCCAGCAGCTTAAGGGGTTACGAGCAGTACTTC. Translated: CASSLRGYEQYF.

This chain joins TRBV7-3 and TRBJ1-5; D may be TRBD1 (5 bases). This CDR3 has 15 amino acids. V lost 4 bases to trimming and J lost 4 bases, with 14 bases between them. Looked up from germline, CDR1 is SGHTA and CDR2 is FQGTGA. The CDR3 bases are TGTGCCAGCAGCTCCGCCCTTGGGGGGAATCAGCCCCAGCATTTT. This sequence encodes CASSSALGGNQPQHF.

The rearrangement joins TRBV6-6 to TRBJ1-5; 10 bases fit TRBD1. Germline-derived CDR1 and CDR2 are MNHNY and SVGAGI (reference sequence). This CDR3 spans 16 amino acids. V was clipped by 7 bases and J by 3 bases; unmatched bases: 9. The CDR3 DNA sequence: TGTGCCAGCACCTCACCGACAGGGGGCCTCAATCAGCCCCAGCATTTT. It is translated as CASTSPTGGLNQPQHF.

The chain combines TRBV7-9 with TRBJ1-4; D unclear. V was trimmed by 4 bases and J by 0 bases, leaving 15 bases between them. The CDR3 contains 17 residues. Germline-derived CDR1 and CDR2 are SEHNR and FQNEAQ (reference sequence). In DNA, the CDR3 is TGTGCCAGCAGCTCTGATACAGCGGAAGCAACTAATGAAAAACTGTTTTTT. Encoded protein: CASSSDTAEATNEKLFF.

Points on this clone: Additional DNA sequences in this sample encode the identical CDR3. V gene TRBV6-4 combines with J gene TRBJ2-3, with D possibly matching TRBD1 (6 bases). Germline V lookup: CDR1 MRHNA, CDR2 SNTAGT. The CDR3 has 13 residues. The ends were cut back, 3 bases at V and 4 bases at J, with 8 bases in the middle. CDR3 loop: CASSEQGADTQYF. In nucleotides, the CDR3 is TGTGCCAGCAGTGAACAGGGAGCAGATACGCAGTATTTT.

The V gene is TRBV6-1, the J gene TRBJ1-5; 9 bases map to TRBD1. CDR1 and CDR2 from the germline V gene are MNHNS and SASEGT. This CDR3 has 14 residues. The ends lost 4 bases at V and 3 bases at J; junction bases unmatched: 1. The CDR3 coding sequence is TGTGCCAGCAGTGGGACAGGGGCCAATCAGCCCCAGCATTTT. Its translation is CASSGTGANQPQHF.

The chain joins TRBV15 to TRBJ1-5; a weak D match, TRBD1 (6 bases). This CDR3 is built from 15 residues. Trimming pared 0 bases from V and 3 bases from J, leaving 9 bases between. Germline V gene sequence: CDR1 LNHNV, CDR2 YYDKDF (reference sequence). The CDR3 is CATSRDGQPNQPQHF. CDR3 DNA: TGTGCCACCAGCAGAGATGGACAGCCCAATCAGCCCCAGCATTTT.

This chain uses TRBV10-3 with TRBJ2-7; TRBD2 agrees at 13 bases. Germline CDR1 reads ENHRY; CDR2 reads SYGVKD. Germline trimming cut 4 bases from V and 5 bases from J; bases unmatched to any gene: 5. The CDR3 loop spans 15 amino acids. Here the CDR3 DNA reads TGTGCCATCAGTGGCGGAACTAGCGGGAGGGACGAGCAGTACTTC. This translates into CAISGGTSGRDEQYF.

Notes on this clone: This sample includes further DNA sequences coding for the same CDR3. CDR3 sequence: CASSPGTTNSPLHF. The CDR3, as DNA: TGTGCCAGCAGCCCCGGGACAACAAATTCACCCCTCCACTTT. The chain joins TRBV7-2 to TRBJ1-6, with D perhaps TRBD1 (6 bases). The V end lost 5 bases, the J end lost 7 bases, and 12 bases lay between the germline ends. Looked up from germline, CDR1 is SGHTA and CDR2 is FQGNSA. The CDR3 is 14 residues long.

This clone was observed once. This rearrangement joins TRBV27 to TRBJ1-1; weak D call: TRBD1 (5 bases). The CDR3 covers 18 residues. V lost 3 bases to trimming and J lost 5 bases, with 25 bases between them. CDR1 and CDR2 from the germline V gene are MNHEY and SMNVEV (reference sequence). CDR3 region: CASSLVGGPFDLITEAFF. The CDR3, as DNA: TGTGCCAGCAGTTTGGTTGGGGGACCCTTTGACTTAATTACTGAAGCTTTCTTT.

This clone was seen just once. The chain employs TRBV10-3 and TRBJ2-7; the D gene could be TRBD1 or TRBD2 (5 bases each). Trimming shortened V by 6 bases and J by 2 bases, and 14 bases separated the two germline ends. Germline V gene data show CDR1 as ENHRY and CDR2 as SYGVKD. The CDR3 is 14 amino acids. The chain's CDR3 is CAIRAGTVAYEQYF. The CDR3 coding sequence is TGTGCCATCAGGGCCGGGACGGTAGCCTACGAGCAGTACTTC.

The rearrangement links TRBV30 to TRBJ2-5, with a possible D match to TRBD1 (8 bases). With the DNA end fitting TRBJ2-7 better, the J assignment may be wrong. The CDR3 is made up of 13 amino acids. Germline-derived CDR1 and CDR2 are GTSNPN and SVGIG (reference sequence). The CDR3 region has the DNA TGTGCCTGGAGACAGGGGGGGGTCTACGAGCAGTACTTC. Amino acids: CAWRQGGVYEQYF.

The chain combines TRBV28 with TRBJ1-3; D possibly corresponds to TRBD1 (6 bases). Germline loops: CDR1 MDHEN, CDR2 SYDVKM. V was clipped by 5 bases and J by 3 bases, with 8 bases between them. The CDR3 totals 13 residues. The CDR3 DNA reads TGTGCCAGCAGTAGGGACATTGGAAACACCATATATTTT. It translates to CASSRDIGNTIYF.

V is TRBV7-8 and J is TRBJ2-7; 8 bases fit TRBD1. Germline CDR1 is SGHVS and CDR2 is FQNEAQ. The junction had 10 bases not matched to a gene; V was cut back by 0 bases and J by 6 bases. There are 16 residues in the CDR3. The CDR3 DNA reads TGTGCCAGCAGCTTAGCTTTGACAGGGGTAGGCTCCGAGCAGTACTTC. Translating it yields CASSLALTGVGSEQYF.

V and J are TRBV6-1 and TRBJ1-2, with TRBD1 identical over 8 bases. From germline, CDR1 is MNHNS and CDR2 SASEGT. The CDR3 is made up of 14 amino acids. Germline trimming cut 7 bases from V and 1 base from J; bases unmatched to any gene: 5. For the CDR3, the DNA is TGTGCCAGCACCCCGGACAGGGTTAACTATGGCTACACCTTC. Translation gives CASTPDRVNYGYTF.

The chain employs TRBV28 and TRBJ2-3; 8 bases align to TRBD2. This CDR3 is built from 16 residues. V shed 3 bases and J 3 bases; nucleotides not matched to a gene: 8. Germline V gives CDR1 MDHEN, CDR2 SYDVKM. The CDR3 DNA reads TGTGCCAGCAGTTTGGAGTCTAGCGGGCAGACAGATACGCAGTATTTT. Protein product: CASSLESSGQTDTQYF.

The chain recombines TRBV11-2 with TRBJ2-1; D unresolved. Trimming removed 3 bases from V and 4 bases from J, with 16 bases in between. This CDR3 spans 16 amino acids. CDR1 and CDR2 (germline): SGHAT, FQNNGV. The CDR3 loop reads CASSFAVEPTYNEQFF. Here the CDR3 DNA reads TGTGCCAGCAGCTTCGCCGTGGAGCCGACTTACAATGAGCAGTTCTTC. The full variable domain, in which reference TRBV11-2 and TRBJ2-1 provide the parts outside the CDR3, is EAGVAQSPRYKIIEKRQSVAFWCNPISGHATLYWYQQILGQGPKLLIQFQNNGVVDDSQLPKDRFSAERLKGVDSTLKIQPAKLEDSAVYLCASSFAVEPTYNEQFFGPGTRLTVL.

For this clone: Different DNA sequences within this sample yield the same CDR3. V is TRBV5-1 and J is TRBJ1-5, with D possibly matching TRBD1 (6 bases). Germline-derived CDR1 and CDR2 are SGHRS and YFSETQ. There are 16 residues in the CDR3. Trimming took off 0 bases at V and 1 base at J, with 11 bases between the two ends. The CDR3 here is CASSLEGGGSNQPQHF. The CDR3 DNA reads TGCGCCAGCAGCTTGGAGGGGGGCGGAAGCAATCAGCCCCAGCATTTT.

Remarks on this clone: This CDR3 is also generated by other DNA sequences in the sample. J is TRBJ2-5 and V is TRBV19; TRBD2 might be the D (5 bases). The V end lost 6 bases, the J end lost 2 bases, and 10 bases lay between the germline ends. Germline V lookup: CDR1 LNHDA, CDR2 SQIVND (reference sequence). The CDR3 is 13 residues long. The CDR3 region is CASSRGSQETQYF. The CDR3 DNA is TGTGCCAGTAGCCGGGGTTCTCAAGAGACCCAGTACTTC.

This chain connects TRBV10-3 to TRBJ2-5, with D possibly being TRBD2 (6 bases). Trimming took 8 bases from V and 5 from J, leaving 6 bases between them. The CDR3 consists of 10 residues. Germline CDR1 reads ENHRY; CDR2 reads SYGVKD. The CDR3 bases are TGTGCCATCGGGAGGGAGACCCAGTACTTC. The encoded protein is CAIGRETQYF.

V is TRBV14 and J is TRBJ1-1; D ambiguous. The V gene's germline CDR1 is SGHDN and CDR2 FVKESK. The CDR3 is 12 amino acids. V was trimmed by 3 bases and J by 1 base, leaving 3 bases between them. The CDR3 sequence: CASSQGNTEAFF. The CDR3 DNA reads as TGTGCCAGCAGCCAGGGGAACACTGAAGCTTTCTTT.

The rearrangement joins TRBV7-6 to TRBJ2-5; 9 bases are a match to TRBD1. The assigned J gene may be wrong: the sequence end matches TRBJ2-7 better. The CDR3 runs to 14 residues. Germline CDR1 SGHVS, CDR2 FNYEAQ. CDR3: CASSVTGQGYEQYF. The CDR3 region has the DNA TGTGCCAGCAGCGTGACGGGACAGGGCTACGAGCAGTACTTC.

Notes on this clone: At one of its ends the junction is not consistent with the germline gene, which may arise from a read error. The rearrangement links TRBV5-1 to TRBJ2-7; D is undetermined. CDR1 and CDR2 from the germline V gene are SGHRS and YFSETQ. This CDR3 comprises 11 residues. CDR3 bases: TGCGCCAGCACCTTGGACGCAGAGCAGTACTTC. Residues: CASTLDAEQYF. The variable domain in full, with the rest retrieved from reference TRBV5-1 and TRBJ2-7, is KAGVTQTPRYLIKTRGQQVTLSCSPISGHRSVSWYQQTPGQGLQFLFEYFSETQRNKGNFPGRFSGRQFSNSRSEMNVSTLELGDSALYLCASTLDAEQYFGPGTRLTVT.